The count of the clone carrying this T cell receptor (beta chain) is one. The sample originates from a study of cytomegalovirus exposure and HLA in healthy donors. The PCR made use of 60 Vbeta and 13 Jbeta primers. Clones were read by immunoSEQ multiplex PCR, and TCRdb kept only the in-frame ones, dropping some. Among about 69,000 clones, roughly two thirds were seen once, and the ten largest hold 14%. The ends were cut back, 4 bases at V and 6 bases at J, with 11 bases in the middle. The CDR3 spans 13 residues. CDR1 and CDR2 (germline): MNHEY, SVGAGI. The clonotype originates from a male donor in good health and CMV-seropositive. The gene calls are TRBV6-5 and TRBJ2-3, with D possibly TRBD2 on 5 matching bases. The sample taken for sequencing was PBMCs. The CDR3 reads CASSSGPGDTQYF. CDR3 sequence (DNA): TGTGCCAGCAGTTCGGGCCCGGGGGATACGCAGTATTTT.